This is a list of T cell receptor beta chains from one sample in a study of identical twins. TCRdb re-derived calls from the 5' RACE reads in MiXCR, one entry per CDR3 protein. This sample yields about 390,000 distinct CDR3 sequences, of which approximately 8.8% are seen a single time; under 9.5% belongs to the top ten. The sample comprised naive T cells sorted from blood. Source of these receptors: a woman aged 50 to 60 in good health. Each CDR3 is given with its conserved first and last residue. Fields, in order: J gene, clone size, D gene, V gene, CDR3 DNA, CDR3 protein. A D gene is named only where the DNA matches it firmly. Part of the rows lack a size; the others show once, few, many or a class for expanded clones.

>TRBJ2-2|few|TRBD2|TRBV6-6
TGTGCCAGCAGTTACTCGAGGGCTAGCGGGACAAACACCGGGGAGCTGTTTTTT
CASSYSRASGTNTGELFF
>TRBJ2-7|few|-|TRBV11-2
TGTGCCAGCAGCCCCCTCCGTTCGGGAGAGCAGTACTTC
CASSPLRSGEQYF
>TRBJ1-3|few|TRBD1|TRBV29-1
TGCAGCGTTGGGGAGGGACAGGGAGGAAACACCATATATTTT
CSVGEGQGGNTIYF
>TRBJ1-5|many|TRBD1|TRBV5-1
TGCGCCAGCAGTTTTGGGACAGCCCCCAATCAGCCCCAGCATTTT
CASSFGTAPNQPQHF
>TRBJ2-2|-|TRBD2|TRBV20-1
TGCAGTGCTAGGACTAGCGATTGGTACACCGGGGAGCTGTTTTTT
CSARTSDWYTGELFF
>TRBJ2-1|few|-|TRBV18
TGTGCCAGCTCACCCGCTAGCCCCTACAATGAGCAGTTCTTC
CASSPASPYNEQFF
>TRBJ2-2|-|-|TRBV7-9
TGTGCCAGCAGCTTCCTAGCGCGAATTCCCGGGGAGCTGTTTTTT
CASSFLARIPGELFF
>TRBJ2-3|-|TRBD2|TRBV6-5
TGTGCCAGCGGACCAGCGGGGGTGAGCACAGATACGCAGTATTTT
CASGPAGVSTDTQYF
>TRBJ2-1|few|TRBD2|TRBV12-3/TRBV12-4
TGTGCCAGCAGTTATAGCGGGAGGGCCAATGAGCAGTTCTTC
CASSYSGRANEQFF
>TRBJ2-5|many|TRBD2|TRBV11-2
TGTGCCAGCAGCTCCGAAGTACTAGCGGGGACGAGCAAGACCCAGTACTTC
CASSSEVLAGTSKTQYF
>TRBJ2-3|few|-|TRBV29-1
TGCAGCGTTGAATGGATCGATACGCAGTATTTT
CSVEWIDTQYF
>TRBJ1-1|-|-|TRBV11-2
TGTACCAGCAGCTTACCTGGAGGGGCAGATGCTTTCTTT
CTSSLPGGADAFF
>TRBJ1-1|-|TRBD1|TRBV19
TGTGCCAGTAATCCTTCGGACAGGTATGGCACTGAAGCTTTCTTT
CASNPSDRYGTEAFF
>TRBJ1-5|-|TRBD1|TRBV7-2
TGTGCCAGCAGCTTAATGGGACAGGGGGGGCCCAGGACCCAGCATTTT
CASSLMGQGGPRTQHF
>TRBJ1-6|few|-|TRBV3-1
TGTGCCAGCAGCCAAGATCCCGGAGCACTCCACTTT
CASSQDPGALHF
>TRBJ2-1|-|-|TRBV20-1
TGCAGTGCTAGACCACCACCCGGAGGGGATAATGAGCAGTTCTTC
CSARPPPGGDNEQFF
>TRBJ2-7|few|-|TRBV10-3
TGTGCCTCCCGGGACACGGATGAAGGGCAGTACTTC
CASRDTDEGQYF
>TRBJ1-5|many|-|TRBV12-3/TRBV12-4
TGTGCCAGCAGTCCGTACCGGGACGGGAATCAGCCCCAGCATTTT
CASSPYRDGNQPQHF
>TRBJ2-5|many|TRBD2|TRBV7-3
TGTGCCAGCAGCTTAACGAGCGGGATGGGAGAGACCCAGTACTTC
CASSLTSGMGETQYF
>TRBJ2-3|-|-|TRBV3-1
TGTGCCAGCAGCTCACAAGGTACAGCAGATACGCAGTATTTT
CASSSQGTADTQYF
>TRBJ2-3|many|-|TRBV2
TGTGCCAGCAGTGCGGACGGAGATAGCACAGATACGCAGTATTTT
CASSADGDSTDTQYF
>TRBJ1-2|few|-|TRBV19
TGTGCCAGTAGTATAATCGACGGACCATATGGCTACACCTTC
CASSIIDGPYGYTF
>TRBJ2-7|-|-|TRBV6-2/TRBV6-3
TGTGCCAGCAGCCCCCTCGCCTCTCGGGGGTACGAGCAGTACTTC
CASSPLASRGYEQYF
>TRBJ2-1|-|TRBD2|TRBV2
TGTGCCAGCCTGGAGCGGGGGTCCTACAATGAGCAGTTCTTC
CASLERGSYNEQFF
>TRBJ2-3|-|TRBD2|TRBV19
TGTGCCAGTAGTACGCCCGGGACTAGCGGGAGTAGTACAGATACGCAGTATTTT
CASSTPGTSGSSTDTQYF
>TRBJ2-3|-|TRBD2|TRBV13
TGTGCCAGCAGCTGGACCTTAGCGGGAGACACCACAGATACGCAGTATTTT
CASSWTLAGDTTDTQYF
>TRBJ2-1|-|-|TRBV7-6
TGTGCCAGCAGCGAGACTAGTTTATTCTACAATGAGCAGTTCTTC
CASSETSLFYNEQFF
>TRBJ1-2|-|-|TRBV7-2
TGTGCCAGCAGCCGGGGGGAGGACTATGGCTACACCTTC
CASSRGEDYGYTF
>TRBJ2-1|many|-|TRBV12-3/TRBV12-4
TGTGCCAGCAGCCGGGGTAATGAGCAGTTCTTC
CASSRGNEQFF
>TRBJ2-1|-|-|TRBV7-2
TGTGCCAGCAGCTCTTGGGACAATGAGCAGTTCTTC
CASSSWDNEQFF
>TRBJ2-7|-|-|TRBV6-1
TGTGCCAGCTGGGACGGGATAAGGTACGACCAGTACTTC
CASWDGIRYDQYF
>TRBJ2-2|-|TRBD2|TRBV13
TGTGCCAGCAGCGGAATCGGACTAGCGGGAGTTCTTAGAACCGGGGAGCTGTTTTTT
CASSGIGLAGVLRTGELFF
>TRBJ1-6|-|TRBD1|TRBV12-3/TRBV12-4
TGTGCCAGCAGTTCCCGGGACAGGGGGCGTTCTTCACCCCTCCACTTT
CASSSRDRGRSSPLHF
>TRBJ2-2|few|-|TRBV24-1
TGTGCCACAGCCTACTCAGGGGCAGAGACCGGGGAGCTGTTTTTT
CATAYSGAETGELFF
>TRBJ2-7|many|TRBD1|TRBV29-1
TGCAGCGCTAACAGGGGGCCAAGTTCCTACGAGCAGTACTTC
CSANRGPSSYEQYF
>TRBJ2-3|-|-|TRBV5-1
TGCGCCAGCAGCCCGCGGTTCGGGGGTAGCACAGATACGCAGTATTTT
CASSPRFGGSTDTQYF
>TRBJ2-7|few|-|TRBV9
TGTGCCAGCAGCGGCCCAAGTGAGGGGTCATCCGGCTCCTACGAGCAGTACTTC
CASSGPSEGSSGSYEQYF
>TRBJ2-2|-|-|TRBV20-1
TGCAGTGCTCCGTGGGGACCTGCGGGTGGTTACACCGGGGAGCTGTTTTTT
CSAPWGPAGGYTGELFF
>TRBJ2-2|many|-|TRBV20-1
TGCAGTGCGGGGGGCAACGGGGAGCTGTTTTTT
CSAGGNGELFF
>TRBJ2-4|-|-|TRBV3-1
TGTGCCAGCAGCCAAATGACAGTAGCCCTAGCCAAAAACATTCAGTACTTC
CASSQMTVALAKNIQYF
>TRBJ2-6|few|TRBD1|TRBV29-1
TGCAGCGTTTCCCGTCGACAGGGGGATACTGCTGGGGCCAACGTCCTGACTTTC
CSVSRRQGDTAGANVLTF
>TRBJ2-7|-|-|TRBV12-3/TRBV12-4
TGTGCCAGCAGTTTGGCCCCAGTTGATGGGGGCCCGTACTTC
CASSLAPVDGGPYF
>TRBJ2-1|-|TRBD2|TRBV6-5
TGTGCCAGCAGTTACTCGGGGGGGGGACTAGCGGGAACTGAGCAGTTCTTC
CASSYSGGGLAGTEQFF
>TRBJ1-2|-|-|TRBV12-3/TRBV12-4
TGTGCCAGCAGGACTACAGGGTCCGGGTATGGCTACACCTTC
CASRTTGSGYGYTF
>TRBJ2-5|-|-|TRBV7-2
TGTGCCAGCAGCTTCGGTGGGAACAAAGAGACCCAGTACTTC
CASSFGGNKETQYF
>TRBJ2-3|-|TRBD1|TRBV6-6
TGTGCCAGCAGTCCCCTCGACAGGGCCGGCACAGATACGCAGTATTTT
CASSPLDRAGTDTQYF
>TRBJ2-2|many|-|TRBV6-5
TGTGCCAGCAGTTATTCGAACAGGCTGAACACCGGGGAGCTGTTTTTT
CASSYSNRLNTGELFF
>TRBJ2-3|-|-|TRBV2
TGTGCCAGCAAACCAGGTATTGGAGATACGCAGTATTTT
CASKPGIGDTQYF
>TRBJ2-6|-|-|TRBV27
TGTGCCAGCAGTTTTGGGTGGACAGCTTCGCGAGGGGCCAACGTCCTGACTTTC
CASSFGWTASRGANVLTF
>TRBJ1-1|-|-|TRBV5-1
TGCGCCAGCAGCTTGGGCAGTTCGAACACTGAAGCTTTCTTT
CASSLGSSNTEAFF
>TRBJ2-2|few|-|TRBV9
TGTGCCAGCAGCGTAGACTTAGTCGGCGGGGAGCTGTTTTTT
CASSVDLVGGELFF
>TRBJ2-3|few|-|TRBV2
TGTGCCAGCAGTTATGGACAAGGCTCCTCTGGAGATACGCAGTATTTT
CASSYGQGSSGDTQYF